The sequence of this T cell receptor (beta chain) was determined in a study of cytomegalovirus exposure and HLA in healthy donors. This CDR3 region has 15 residues. Per the germline V gene, CDR1 is SGHRS and CDR2 is YFSETQ. V lost 0 bases to trimming and J lost 1 base, with 10 bases between them. PCR amplification relied on 60 Vbeta primers (plus 13 Jbeta primers). Sequencing used immunoSEQ multiplex PCR; TCRdb keeps in-frame clones, though not all of them. The table records roughly 140,000 clones, around 83% of them present only once. Concerning this clone itself: Different DNA sequences within this sample yield the same CDR3.

This clonotype originated in a woman between 18 and 29 years old in good health and CMV-seronegative. V is TRBV5-1 and J is TRBJ2-5; D unresolved. Material for sequencing was PBMCs. The CDR3 region has the DNA TGCGCCAGCAGCTTGGCTGGCGGCAGCCAAGAGACCCAGTACTTC. Amino acids: CASSLAGGSQETQYF.